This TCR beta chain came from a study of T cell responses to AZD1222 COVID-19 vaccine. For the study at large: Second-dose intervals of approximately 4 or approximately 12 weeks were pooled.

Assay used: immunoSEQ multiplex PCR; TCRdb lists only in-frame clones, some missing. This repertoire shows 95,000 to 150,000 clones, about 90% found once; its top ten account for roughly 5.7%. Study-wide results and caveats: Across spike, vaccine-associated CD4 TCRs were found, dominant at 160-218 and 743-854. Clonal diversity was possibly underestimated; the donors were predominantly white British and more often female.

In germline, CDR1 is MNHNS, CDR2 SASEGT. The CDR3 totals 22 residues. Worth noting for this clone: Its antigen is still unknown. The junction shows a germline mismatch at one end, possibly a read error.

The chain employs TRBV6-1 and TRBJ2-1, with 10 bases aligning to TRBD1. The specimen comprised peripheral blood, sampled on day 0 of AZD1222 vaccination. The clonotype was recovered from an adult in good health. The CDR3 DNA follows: TGTGCCAGCTGTGAAGGGGGGGCGGTGGGACAGGGGCCGTGGTACTCTCGCAATGAGCAGTTCTTC. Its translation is CASCEGGAVGQGPWYSRNEQFF.